Shown below are 11 T cell receptor beta chains from a single sample sequenced in a study of early T cells in non-severe SARS-CoV-2 infection. Using its own MiXCR run on the 5' RACE reads, TCRdb lists one record per CDR3 protein. The table lists tens of thousands of distinct CDR3 sequences, 16% of them singletons. The sequencing used whole blood, collected at baseline. These receptors were obtained from an adult who was a healthcare worker with PCR-confirmed SARS-CoV-2 infection or an uninfected control (not recorded which).

This clonotype was counted only a few times. The chain is built from TRBV11-2 and TRBJ2-7; possibly TRBD1 for D (6 bases). The CDR3 sequence is 16 residues long. CDR1 is SGHAT and CDR2 is FQNNGV in the germline V gene. The germline V and J ends were trimmed by 5 bases and 2 bases, with 19 bases remaining between them. The CDR3 DNA reads TGTGCCAGCAGCCTGGATTACGACAGGACAGCCTACGAGCAGTACTTC. It encodes CASSLDYDRTAYEQYF.

In this sample, this clonotype turned up many times. The chain couples TRBV12-3 or TRBV12-4 to TRBJ1-2; unclear D gene. The CDR3 sequence is 15 residues long. Between the trimmed V and J ends, which lost 2 bases and 7 bases, there was a span of 17 bases. The CDR3, as DNA: TGTGCCAGCAGTTTACCCACTACAATAGCGAGTGGCTACACCTTC. Its translation is CASSLPTTIASGYTF.

This rearrangement joins TRBV27 to TRBJ2-7; no clear D gene. Trimming shortened V by 2 bases and J by 4 bases, and 9 bases separated the two germline ends. The CDR3 runs to 13 residues. CDR1 and CDR2 (germline): MNHEY, SMNVEV (reference sequence). CDR3 sequence: CASSLGLRYEQYF. The DNA for the CDR3 is TGTGCCAGCAGTTTAGGCCTGAGATACGAGCAGTACTTC.

V usage is TRBV6-5 and J usage is TRBJ1-4; D might be TRBD1 (5 bases). CDR1 is MNHEY, CDR2 SVGAGI, per germline. This CDR3 has 15 amino acids. Deletions cut 2 bases from V and 5 bases from J, with 12 bases between. CDR3 amino acids: CASSYAGESNEKLFF. CDR3 in DNA: TGTGCCAGCAGTTACGCGGGGGAATCGAATGAAAAACTGTTTTTT.

The rearrangement joins TRBV4-3 to TRBJ1-6; 7 positions match TRBD1. Germline V gene sequence: CDR1 LGHNA, CDR2 YSLEER. The J segment lost 5 bases and the V segment lost 4 bases, leaving 20 bases of the junction unmatched. The CDR3 spans 20 residues. The CDR3 nucleotides are TGCGCCAGCAGCCGCAGGCCTCCGACAGGGAGAGAAGTGAATAATTCACCCCTCCACTTT. Its translation is CASSRRPPTGREVNNSPLHF.

In this sample, this clonotype turned up a few times. This chain connects TRBV2 to TRBJ2-2, with D possibly TRBD1 on 7 matching bases. Trimming cost V 8 bases and J 4 bases, with 23 bases left between them. Germline assignment: CDR1 SNHLY and CDR2 FYNNEI. The CDR3 has 17 residues. In DNA form, the CDR3 reads TGTGCCAGCGGACTGAGACAATCAGGGGGGCCCACCGGGGAGCTGTTTTTT. It translates to CASGLRQSGGPTGELFF.

The chain joins TRBV12-5 to TRBJ2-1, with D unresolved. V was cut by 6 bases and J by 6 bases, with 9 bases left in between. The CDR3 contains 12 residues. The germline gives CDR1 LGHNT, CDR2 FRNRAP. As DNA, the CDR3 is TGTGCTAGTGGGGAAATAGCCAATGAGCAGTTCTTC. Its protein product is CASGEIANEQFF.

The V and J genes are TRBV12-3 or TRBV12-4 and TRBJ1-2; the D gene is possibly TRBD1 (5 bases). Trimming shortened V by 2 bases and J by 5 bases, and 6 bases separated the two germline ends. The length of the CDR3 is 12 residues. Written as DNA, the CDR3 is TGTGCCAGCAGTTTACGGGGGTATGGCTACACCTTC. Its translation: CASSLRGYGYTF.

This clonotype was found a few times. V gene TRBV4-3 combines with J gene TRBJ2-7; D may correspond to TRBD1 or TRBD2 (5 bases each). Germline V gene data show CDR1 as LGHNA and CDR2 as YSLEER. With 1 base removed from V and 6 bases from J, the gap between germline ends came to 16 bases. The CDR3 runs to 15 residues. As DNA, the CDR3 is TGCGCCAGCAGCCAAGGAGGGCCCAGGGAAGGCGAGCAGTACTTC. This codes for CASSQGGPREGEQYF.

The DNA for the CDR3 is TGTGCCAGCAGTTACTCGGGAAGGGGACAAGAGACCCAGTACTTC. This codes for CASSYSGRGQETQYF. V and J are TRBV6-5 and TRBJ2-5; perhaps TRBD1 as D (5 bases). V was cut by 0 bases and J by 2 bases, with 10 bases left in between. The CDR3 spans 15 residues. Germline CDR1 reads MNHEY; CDR2 reads SVGAGI.

As to this clonotype: One end of the junction varies from germline; a read error may be responsible. V usage is TRBV20-1 and J usage is TRBJ2-3; TRBD2 matches at 7 bases. This CDR3 is built from 17 residues. In germline, CDR1 is DFQATT, CDR2 SNEGSKA (reference sequence). The CDR3 loop is CSARGRDLVWGTDTQYF. The CDR3 DNA reads TGCAGTGCTCGGGGGAGGGATCTGGTCTGGGGCACAGATACACAGTATTTT.